This is a list of T cell receptor beta chains from one sample in a study of cytomegalovirus exposure and HLA in healthy donors. The table came from immunoSEQ multiplex PCR; TCRdb's copy has only in-frame clones and leaves some out. The sample contains around 220,000 clones, 75% to 90% of which appear only once. Material for sequencing was PBMCs. The receptors originated from a woman in her 30s in good health and CMV-seropositive. CDR3s include the opening cysteine and the closing phenylalanine or tryptophan. Fields, in order: V gene, J gene, D gene, clone size, CDR3 protein, CDR3 DNA. The D gene is left open where the match is weak. Expanded clones are given a class, and other clones once, few, many or no size at all.

>TRBV5-1|TRBJ2-1|TRBD1|NA
CASSATGTGVYNEQFF
TGCGCCAGCAGCGCTACCGGGACAGGGGTCTACAATGAGCAGTTCTTC
>TRBV7-2|TRBJ2-2|NA|NA
CASSLGGLNTGELFF
TGTGCCAGCAGCTTAGGGGGACTCAACACCGGGGAGCTGTTTTTT
>TRBV5-4|TRBJ1-1|TRBD1|NA
CASSLGTGGFTEAFF
TGTGCCAGCAGCTTGGGGACAGGGGGCTTTACTGAAGCTTTCTTT
>TRBV11-2|TRBJ2-7|NA|NA
CASSTDWSSYEQYF
TGTGCCAGCAGCACGGACTGGAGCTCCTACGAGCAGTACTTC
>TRBV29-1|TRBJ2-1|TRBD2|once
CSVLRSARLAGADEQFF
TGCAGCGTTCTAAGATCCGCTCGGCTAGCGGGAGCGGACGAGCAGTTCTTC
>TRBV27|TRBJ2-3|NA|NA
CASSLQTGMITDTQYF
TGTGCCAGCAGTTTACAAACAGGAATGATCACAGATACGCAGTATTTT
>TRBV19|TRBJ2-6|NA|NA
CASSDRPLSGANVLTF
TGTGCCAGTAGCGACAGACCTCTCTCTGGGGCCAACGTCCTGACTTTC
>TRBV27|TRBJ1-5|NA|NA
CATRAGYSNQPQHF
TGTGCCACCCGGGCAGGATATAGCAATCAGCCCCAGCATTTT
>TRBV5-1|TRBJ1-4|TRBD1|NA
CASSKGQGGNEKLFF
TGCGCCAGCAGCAAGGGACAGGGAGGTAATGAAAAACTGTTTTTT
>TRBV4-3|TRBJ1-2|NA|NA
CASSQEGTPYGYTF
TGCGCCAGCAGCCAAGAAGGGACTCCCTATGGCTACACCTTC
>TRBV27|TRBJ2-7|TRBD2|once
CASKALAGDYEQYF
TGTGCCAGCAAGGCTCTAGCGGGAGACTACGAGCAGTACTTC
>TRBV29-1|TRBJ2-7|NA|NA
CSVVYEQYF
TGCAGCGTTGTCTACGAGCAGTACTTC
>TRBV7-2|TRBJ2-7|TRBD2|NA
CASSPHNWEGSYEQYF
TGTGCCAGCAGCCCCCACAATTGGGAGGGTTCCTACGAGCAGTACTTC
>TRBV9|TRBJ2-7|NA|NA
CASSPGSGYEQYF
TGTGCCAGCAGCCCGGGCAGCGGATACGAGCAGTACTTC
>TRBV28|TRBJ2-7|NA|few
CASSYPRGTEQYF
TGTGCCAGCAGTTACCCGAGGGGGACCGAGCAGTACTTC
>TRBV9|TRBJ2-7|NA|NA
CASSVGSPPGSYEQYF
TGTGCCAGCAGCGTAGGGAGTCCCCCAGGCTCCTACGAGCAGTACTTC
>TRBV5-6|TRBJ1-2|NA|NA
CASSRRVGGNYGYTF
TGTGCCAGCAGCCGACGCGTTGGTGGAAACTATGGCTACACCTTC
>TRBV7-3|TRBJ2-3|NA|NA
CASSLQGGPDTQYF
TGTGCCAGCAGCTTACAAGGGGGGCCAGATACGCAGTATTTT
>TRBV18|TRBJ1-2|TRBD1|NA
CASSPRPIEGTGGILDYGYTF
TGTGCCAGCTCACCACGACCAATAGAGGGGACAGGGGGCATCCTGGACTATGGCTACACCTTC
>TRBV5-6|TRBJ2-5|TRBD2|NA
CASSPSREGLGWTQYF
TGTGCCAGCAGCCCTTCTCGGGAGGGCCTTGGTTGGACCCAGTACTTC
>TRBV6-5|TRBJ1-1|NA|NA
CASSYLDRMNTEAFF
TGTGCCAGCAGTTACCTGGACAGAATGAACACTGAAGCTTTCTTT
>TRBV2|TRBJ1-5|NA|few
CASSGDRNNQPQHF
TGTGCCAGCAGCGGTGACAGAAACAATCAGCCCCAGCATTTT
>TRBV20-1|TRBJ2-1|NA|NA
CSADLYNEQFF
TGCAGTGCGGACCTCTACAATGAGCAGTTCTTC
>TRBV4-1|TRBJ1-5|NA|NA
CASSHFDTSNQPQHF
TGCGCCAGCAGCCACTTTGACACGAGCAATCAGCCCCAGCATTTT
>TRBV30|TRBJ1-3|TRBD1|NA
CAWIRQGANPGNTIYF
TGTGCCTGGATACGGCAGGGGGCTAATCCTGGAAACACCATATATTTT
>TRBV2|TRBJ1-1|NA|NA
CASKGVMGTEAFF
TGTGCCAGTAAGGGGGTCATGGGCACTGAAGCTTTCTTT
>TRBV12-5|TRBJ2-1|TRBD1|NA
CASGSGTGGFDNEQFF
TGTGCTAGTGGATCGGGGACAGGGGGTTTCGACAATGAGCAGTTCTTC
>TRBV5-1|TRBJ2-5|NA|NA
CASSNGGANQETQYF
TGCGCCAGCTCGAATGGGGGGGCGAACCAAGAGACCCAGTACTTC
>TRBV6-5|TRBJ1-1|NA|NA
CASSPDPNTEAFF
TGTGCCAGCTCACCAGACCCGAACACTGAAGCTTTCTTT
>TRBV27|TRBJ2-1|NA|NA
CASRQGRYNEQFF
TGTGCCAGCAGGCAGGGACGGTACAATGAGCAGTTCTTC
>TRBV7-9|TRBJ2-1|NA|once
CASSLAAGLDYNEQFF
TGTGCCAGCAGCTTAGCGGCCGGCCTGGACTACAATGAGCAGTTCTTC
>TRBV19|TRBJ1-2|NA|NA
CASSQAGTEVYGYTF
TGTGCCAGTAGTCAGGCGGGGACGGAGGTCTATGGCTACACCTTC
>TRBV7-9|TRBJ2-7|NA|NA
CASSLLGYEQYF
TGTGCCAGCAGCTTATTGGGATACGAGCAGTACTTC
>TRBV9|TRBJ1-2|NA|NA
CASSGAGDYGYTF
TGTGCCAGCAGCGGAGCGGGAGATTATGGCTACACCTTC
>TRBV28|TRBJ1-2|TRBD1|NA
CASSLSLQGADGYTF
TGTGCCAGCAGTTTATCGCTACAGGGGGCTGATGGCTACACCTTC
>TRBV25-1|TRBJ1-2|NA|once
CASSDEAAGWSGYTF
TGTGCCAGCAGTGACGAGGCCGCAGGGTGGAGTGGCTACACCTTC
>TRBV2|TRBJ1-1|NA|NA
CASRRYIGNTEAFF
TGTGCCAGCAGGAGGTACATAGGGAACACTGAAGCTTTCTTT
>TRBV9|TRBJ2-6|TRBD1|NA
CASSVVRGPVSTGANVLTF
TGTGCCAGCAGCGTAGTTAGGGGGCCCGTCTCTACTGGGGCCAACGTCCTGACTTTC
>TRBV2|TRBJ1-1|NA|NA
CASSFLRTEAFF
TGTGCCAGCAGTTTCCTTCGCACTGAAGCTTTCTTT
>TRBV5-1|TRBJ1-1|TRBD1|NA
CASSWTGSNTEAFF
TGCGCCAGCAGCTGGACAGGGTCGAACACTGAAGCTTTCTTT
>TRBV7-8|TRBJ1-4|NA|NA
CASSFYTATNEKLFF
TGTGCCAGCAGTTTTTACACTGCAACTAATGAAAAACTGTTTTTT
>TRBV6-5|TRBJ2-1|NA|NA
CASTLGAYNEQFF
TGTGCCAGCACCCTCGGGGCGTACAATGAGCAGTTCTTC
>TRBV9|TRBJ2-1|NA|NA
CASSVGLSYNEQFF
TGTGCCAGCAGCGTTGGACTATCCTACAATGAGCAGTTCTTC
>TRBV11-2|TRBJ1-2|NA|NA
CASSLDFRGYYGYTF
TGTGCCAGCAGCTTAGATTTCAGGGGCTACTATGGCTACACCTTC
>TRBV5-1|TRBJ2-1|NA|NA
CASSFSGMGQFF
TGCGCCAGCAGCTTTTCGGGAATGGGGCAGTTCTTC
>TRBV28|TRBJ1-1|NA|NA
CAIRDTMNTEAFF
TGTGCCATCCGGGACACCATGAACACTGAAGCTTTCTTT
>TRBV4-1|TRBJ2-7|NA|NA
CASSHITVSYEQYF
TGCGCCAGCAGCCATATTACGGTCTCCTACGAGCAGTACTTC
>TRBV4-2|TRBJ1-1|TRBD1|NA
CASSRTSFLYRDRGPNTEAFF
TGTGCCAGCAGCCGGACAAGCTTTTTATACCGGGACAGGGGCCCGAACACTGAAGCTTTCTTT
>TRBV4-1|TRBJ2-1|TRBD2|NA
CASSQKASGSSLYNEQFF
TGCGCCAGCAGCCAAAAAGCTAGCGGGAGTTCTCTTTACAATGAGCAGTTCTTC
>TRBV28|TRBJ2-7|NA|few
CATKGAGTETYEQYF
TGTGCCACCAAGGGAGCCGGGACTGAGACCTACGAGCAGTACTTC
>TRBV9|TRBJ2-5|NA|NA
CASSPTPAYLGETQYF
TGTGCCAGCAGCCCCACCCCGGCCTACCTAGGGGAGACCCAGTACTTC
>TRBV29-1|TRBJ2-1|NA|NA
CSIRGGSSANEQFF
TGCAGCATACGGGGAGGCTCAAGTGCTAATGAGCAGTTCTTC
>TRBV7-6|TRBJ2-1|NA|NA
CASSLFARLDGNEQFF
TGTGCCAGCAGCTTATTCGCTCGACTAGACGGCAATGAGCAGTTCTTC
>TRBV29-1|TRBJ1-1|NA|few
CSVRRVLTEAFF
TGCAGCGTACGCAGGGTATTGACTGAAGCTTTCTTT
>TRBV29-1|TRBJ2-1|NA|NA
CSGDGEASYNEQFF
TGCAGCGGAGACGGAGAGGCGTCCTACAATGAGCAGTTCTTC
>TRBV11-2|TRBJ2-1|TRBD2|NA
CASSLSSGRTYNEQFF
TGTGCCAGCAGCCTGTCTAGCGGGAGGACCTACAATGAGCAGTTCTTC
>TRBV11-2|TRBJ2-1|NA|NA
CASRQLRAHEQFF
TGTGCCAGCAGGCAGTTACGAGCGCATGAGCAGTTCTTC